This TCR beta chain was obtained from a study of blood T cell repertoires in COVID-19. Profiled with immunoSEQ multiplex PCR; TCRdb holds only in-frame clones, not every one. Of hundreds of thousands of clones listed, about 88% were seen once; the top ten hold 6% to 8.5%. Germline CDR1 is SQVTM and CDR2 is ANQGSEA. Deletions cut 4 bases from V and 3 bases from J, with 7 bases between. The CDR3 extends over 12 amino acids. Seattle patients were enrolled during active infection and followed longitudinally. Sequenced input: peripheral blood. The V and J genes are TRBV29-1 and TRBJ1-5; D may be TRBD1 (5 bases). The source of this sequence is a woman in her seventies with COVID-19, enrolled during active disease. CDR3 sequence reads: CSVGQYNQPQHF. CDR3 nucleotides: TGCAGCGTTGGACAGTACAATCAGCCCCAGCATTTT.